Listed below are T cell receptor beta chains from one sample, sequenced in a study of TIL therapy for anti-PD-1-resistant metastatic lung cancer. The table came from immunoSEQ multiplex PCR; TCRdb's copy has only in-frame clones and leaves some out. The repertoire holds 14,000 to 15,000 clones, with around 88% as singletons. The sample in question was blood, obtained at baseline. The receptors come from a person between 25 and 80 years old with non-small cell lung cancer. Both conserved end residues are trimmed from each CDR3. The order of the fields is V gene, J gene, CDR3 protein.

TRBV27	TRBJ2-5	ASSNWVAGSETQY
TRBV30	TRBJ1-2	AWSLQTYYGYT
TRBV18	TRBJ1-5	ASSLLEGDQPQH
TRBV30	TRBJ2-2	ASSLAGDGAGELF
TRBV15	TRBJ1-1	ATSRKLGGNTEAF
TRBV9	TRBJ1-2	ASSVGGGQTANYGYT
TRBV5-1	TRBJ1-2	ASSLAGYGYT
TRBV19	TRBJ1-2	ASSVERPVGYT
TRBV11-2	TRBJ2-2	ASSFTSGRSGELF
TRBV7-9	TRBJ2-4	ASSPPGTGKNIQY
TRBV19	TRBJ2-3	ASSIGRGHPTDTQY
TRBV28	TRBJ1-6	ASSPGTNNSPLH
TRBV12-5	TRBJ2-1	ASGDYSYNEQF
TRBV7-2	TRBJ1-4	ASSLTHLQGLGAEKLF
TRBV7-5	TRBJ2-4	VRSLADGGAIGNIAKNIQY
TRBV4-3	TRBJ2-7	ASSHIRTEQY
TRBV7-8	TRBJ2-2	ASSLGGLAGTYTGELF
TRBV7-3	TRBJ2-3	ASSLGSGARTDTQY
TRBV7-3	TRBJ2-2	ASSSTAVYTGELF
TRBV11-2	TRBJ2-5	ASSQRTGAVETQY
TRBV28	TRBJ2-2	ASRQGGGSGELF
TRBV7-2	TRBJ1-2	ASSSDRANYGYT
TRBV30	TRBJ2-4	AWSTDRGFKNIQY
TRBV6-1	TRBJ1-5	ASSAYGALNQPQH
TRBV7-9	TRBJ1-4	ASIGWSNEKLF
TRBV11-3	TRBJ1-1	ASSTQTGGNTEAF
TRBV6-5	TRBJ2-1	ASSFGQGRDEQF
TRBV30	TRBJ1-2	AWTALTVSYGYT
TRBV7-3	TRBJ2-1	ASSLTGPSEQF
TRBV7-8	TRBJ1-2	ASSFGATAYGYT
TRBV4-2	TRBJ2-5	ASSQGPQETQY
TRBV2	TRBJ2-3	ASSKFSPGTSTDTQY
TRBV6-5	TRBJ1-5	ASSPRGRGQPQH
TRBV19	TRBJ1-1	ASSKFGGGATEAF
TRBV29-1	TRBJ2-2	SVVYPKNRGPGELF
TRBV6-5	TRBJ1-6	ASRRDSRQNSPLH
TRBV28	TRBJ2-7	ATLSLGGYEQY
TRBV7-3	TRBJ2-1	ASGRGPVNEQF
TRBV6-6	TRBJ2-2	ASSLGNSYTGELF
TRBV18	TRBJ2-2	ASSPQPPGARNTGELF
TRBV30	TRBJ1-2	AWSVGDAYGYT
TRBV29-1	TRBJ2-2	SASGHTNTGELF
TRBV19	TRBJ1-1	ASSIGAGGRPTEAF
TRBV7-2	TRBJ2-5	ASSPGLARYQETQY
TRBV6-6	TRBJ2-7	ASRRGGGDYEQY
TRBV27	TRBJ1-6	ASSSPFTYNSPLH
TRBV9	TRBJ2-3	ASSPMSTDTQY